Reported below is one T cell receptor beta chain. This sample stems from a study of OX40 agonist ivuxolimab in advanced cancers. The table came from immunoSEQ multiplex PCR; TCRdb's copy has only in-frame clones and leaves some out. The repertoire consists of about 110,000 clones, with roughly nine tenths occurring once and the leading ten covering about 0.28%. The receptor's source is an adult with an advanced solid tumor such as melanoma, head and neck, liver or kidney cancer. Specimen: CD4+ or CD8+ T cells sorted from blood, collected in a trial of the OX40 agonist ivuxolimab.

CDR3 DNA: TGTGCCAGCAGTTACGACAGTAACTATGGCTACACCTTC. Protein sequence: CASSYDSNYGYTF. V is TRBV6-5 and J is TRBJ1-2, with D perhaps TRBD1 (5 bases). Deletions cut 2 bases from V and 1 base from J, with 5 bases between. Germline CDR1 and CDR2: MNHEY and SVGAGI. The CDR3 length is 13 residues.